The 5 T cell receptor beta chains presented below share a single source sample, sequenced in a study of shared clonotypes between healthy human individuals. TCRdb keeps only in-frame clones here, not all; method: immunoSEQ multiplex PCR. The sample consists of about 300,000 clones, 74% of them appearing once. Sequenced material: memory CD4+ T cells sorted from blood. Subset given: CD45RA-negative fraction. The receptor source for this set is a man between 25 and 39 years old in good health.

The V call is TRBV9, the J call TRBJ2-1; 14 positions match TRBD2. The trim removed 0 bases at V and 10 bases at J, leaving 3 bases unmatched. Germline-derived CDR1 and CDR2 are SGDLS and YYNGEE. The length of the CDR3 is 15 residues. The CDR3 DNA is TGTGCCAGCAGCGTAGGACTAGCGGGAGGGGAAGAGCAGTTCTTC. Its protein is CASSVGLAGGEEQFF.

This chain connects TRBV11-2 to TRBJ2-7; D gene unclear. V was shortened by 0 bases and J by 2 bases, with 11 bases between the two germline ends. This CDR3 has 15 amino acids. Per germline, CDR1 SGHAT and CDR2 FQNNGV. Here the CDR3 DNA reads TGTGCCAGCAGCTTAGATTTCCCCACGGCCTACGAGCAGTACTTC. It translates to CASSLDFPTAYEQYF.

The chain is built from TRBV7-8 and TRBJ2-1; D remains unclear. Germline CDR1 and CDR2: SGHVS and FQNEAQ. The CDR3 is 17 residues long. V lost 1 base and J lost 0, with 13 bases in between. As DNA, the CDR3 is TGTGCCAGCAGCTTAGGCGCAGGTGTTACCTCCTACAATGAGCAGTTCTTC. Translation gives CASSLGAGVTSYNEQFF.

The chain employs TRBV27 and TRBJ2-2, with a weak D call TRBD1 (5 bases). Germline CDR1 is MNHEY and CDR2 is SMNVEV (reference sequence). The germline V and J ends were trimmed by 3 bases and 2 bases, with 13 bases remaining between them. The CDR3 sequence is 16 residues long. The CDR3 protein is CASSLGRQGNTGELFF. DNA for the CDR3: TGTGCCAGCAGTTTGGGCCGTCAGGGCAACACCGGGGAGCTGTTTTTT.

This clone was observed a single time. The chain carries TRBV2 and TRBJ1-2; D is ambiguous. Between the trimmed V and J ends, which lost 4 bases and 6 bases, there was a span of 9 bases. Germline V gene data show CDR1 as SNHLY and CDR2 as FYNNEI. The CDR3 runs 12 residues. The CDR3 nucleotides read TGTGCCAGCAGTGCGCAGGCTGATGGCTACACCTTC. Protein: CASSAQADGYTF.